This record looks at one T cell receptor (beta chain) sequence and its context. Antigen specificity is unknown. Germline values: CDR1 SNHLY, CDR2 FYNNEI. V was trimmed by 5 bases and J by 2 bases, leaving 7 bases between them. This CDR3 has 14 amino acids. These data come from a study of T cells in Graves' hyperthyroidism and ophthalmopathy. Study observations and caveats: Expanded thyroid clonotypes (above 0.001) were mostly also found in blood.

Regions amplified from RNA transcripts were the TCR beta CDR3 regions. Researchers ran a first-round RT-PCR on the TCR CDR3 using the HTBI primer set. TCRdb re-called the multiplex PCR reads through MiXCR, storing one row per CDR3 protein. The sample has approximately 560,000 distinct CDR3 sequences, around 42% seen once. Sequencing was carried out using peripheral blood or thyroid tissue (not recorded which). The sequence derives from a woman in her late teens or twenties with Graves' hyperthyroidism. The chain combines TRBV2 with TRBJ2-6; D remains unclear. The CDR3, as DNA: TGTGCCAGCAGTCCCACCCCTGGGGCCAACGTCCTGACTTTC. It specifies CASSPTPGANVLTF.